These 23 T cell receptor beta chains share one sample of origin, sequenced in a study of Graves' ophthalmopathy and Graves' hyperthyroidism. Amplification targeted the TCR beta CDR3 regions, with RNA transcripts as the source material. An initial RT-PCR round employing HTBI primers preceded a second-round multiplex PCR. TCRdb processed the multiplex PCR reads anew with MiXCR; each CDR3 protein has one entry. The sample lists 740,000 or so distinct CDR3 sequences, about 44% occurring once. The sequenced material came from peripheral blood. The receptors stem from an adult man with Graves' ophthalmopathy.

The gene calls are TRBV24-1 and TRBJ1-5; weak D call: TRBD1 (5 bases). Trimming cost V 5 bases and J 4 bases, with 26 bases left between them. There are 19 residues in the CDR3. Germline V gives CDR1 KGHDR, CDR2 SFDVKD. Here the CDR3 DNA reads TGTGCCACCAGTGCTAGTTCGGTTGGCGGTGGGGGACTAAATCAGCCCCAGCATTTT. Its protein is CATSASSVGGGGLNQPQHF.

V and J are TRBV7-2 and TRBJ2-7; D remains ambiguous. CDR3 length: 14 residues. V shed 5 bases and J shed 6 bases, with 17 bases lying between them. From germline, CDR1 is SGHTA and CDR2 FQGNSA. The CDR3 DNA reads as TGTGCCAGCAGCCAATTAAGTCAGGTCGGCGAGCAGTACTTC. This translates into CASSQLSQVGEQYF.

The chain uses TRBV2 and TRBJ1-1; 9 positions agree with TRBD1. The V segment lost 5 bases and the J segment 8 bases; nucleotides outside the gene matches: 6. Germline CDR1 is SNHLY and CDR2 is FYNNEI. The CDR3 is 13 amino acids. The CDR3 region has the DNA TGTGCCAGCAGTAATTACAGGGGGCCCGAAGCTTTCTTT. Amino acid sequence: CASSNYRGPEAFF.

The chain employs TRBV7-9 and TRBJ2-5; perhaps TRBD1 as D (6 bases). The CDR3 loop spans 15 amino acids. CDR1 SEHNR and CDR2 FQNEAQ come from the germline V gene (reference sequence). V was trimmed by 5 bases and J by 2 bases, leaving 15 bases between them. CDR3 loop: CASSPRTAIQETQYF. The CDR3 DNA reads TGTGCCAGCAGCCCCCGGACAGCTATTCAAGAGACCCAGTACTTC.

This clonotype came up a few times. The chain couples TRBV7-9 to TRBJ1-5; 10 bases are shared with TRBD1. CDR3 length: 16 residues. The ends lost 5 bases at V and 4 bases at J; junction bases unmatched: 8. Per the germline V gene, CDR1 is SEHNR and CDR2 is FQNEAQ (reference sequence). CDR3 nucleotide sequence: TGTGCCAGCAGCCCGCGGGACAGGGGAGCTAATCAGCCCCAGCATTTT. This sequence encodes CASSPRDRGANQPQHF.

This clonotype was seen more than once but under ten times. The CDR3 DNA sequence: TGCGCCAGCAGCTTGGAGCCAGGGTTGGCTGAAGCTTTCTTT. Translation gives CASSLEPGLAEAFF. This chain connects TRBV5-1 to TRBJ1-1, with D perhaps matching TRBD1 (5 bases). The CDR3 is made up of 14 amino acids. In germline, CDR1 is SGHRS, CDR2 YFSETQ. Trimming removed 0 bases at V and 6 bases at J, with 12 bases between.

This clonotype was seen more than once but under ten times. This rearrangement joins TRBV10-3 to TRBJ1-6; weak D call: TRBD1 (6 bases). The CDR3 totals 14 residues. Germline CDR1 is ENHRY and CDR2 is SYGVKD. V was shortened by 10 bases and J by 3 bases, with 13 bases between the two germline ends. Here the CDR3 reads CASTMDSYNSPLHF. CDR3 nucleotide sequence: TGTGCCAGCACCATGGACAGCTATAATTCACCCCTCCACTTT.

The table lists this clonotype with many counts. J is TRBJ2-2 and V is TRBV29-1; TRBD1 matches at 7 bases. The CDR3 covers 11 residues. V gave up 7 bases and J gave up 7 bases; unmatched junction bases: 3. Germline values: CDR1 SQVTM, CDR2 ANQGSEA. CDR3 residues: CSATGIGELFF. The CDR3 DNA sequence: TGCAGCGCGACAGGGATCGGGGAGCTGTTTTTT.

This clonotype has only a few counts. The rearrangement uses TRBV5-8 and TRBJ2-5, with D unclear. CDR1 is SGHTS, CDR2 YDEGEE, per germline. Trimming took off 4 bases at V and 0 bases at J, with 13 bases between the two ends. This CDR3 region has 15 residues. The CDR3 DNA follows: TGTGCCAGCAGCGGGCAGACAAGAAACCAAGAGACCCAGTACTTC. Translated, it gives CASSGQTRNQETQYF.

As regards this clonotype: With a much larger clone just one base away, this may be a read error. The CDR3 DNA follows: TGTGCCACCAGTGACCGTGGGGAAGACTATGGCTACACCTTC. Translation gives CATSDRGEDYGYTF. This chain uses TRBV24-1 with TRBJ1-2; D is ambiguous. Trimming shortened V by 4 bases and J by 3 bases, and 11 bases separated the two germline ends. There are 14 residues in the CDR3. CDR1 is KGHDR and CDR2 is SFDVKD in the germline V gene.

The V gene is TRBV7-3, the J gene TRBJ1-4, with D maybe TRBD1 (6 bases). V lost 8 bases and J lost 3, with 10 bases in between. The germline V gene has CDR1 SGHTA and CDR2 FQGTGA. The CDR3 has 13 residues. In DNA form, the CDR3 reads TGTGCCAGCCTTCAGGGGCCTAATGAAAAACTGTTTTTT. It encodes CASLQGPNEKLFF.

CDR3 bases: TGTGCCAGCTCACCGCAGGGGTCTGGAAACACCATATATTTT. It translates to CASSPQGSGNTIYF. The chain employs TRBV7-3 and TRBJ1-3; tentative D call: TRBD1 (6 bases). The CDR3 extends over 14 amino acids. With 8 bases removed from V and 1 base from J, the gap between germline ends came to 12 bases. Germline-derived CDR1 and CDR2 are SGHTA and FQGTGA. The full variable domain, in which reference TRBV7-3 and TRBJ1-3 provide the parts outside the CDR3, is GAGVSQTPSNKVTEKGKYVELRCDPISGHTALYWYRQSLGQGPEFLIYFQGTGAADDSGLPNDRFFAVRPEGSVSTLKIQRTERGDSAVYLCASSPQGSGNTIYFGEGSWLTVV.

About this clonotype itself: A single base separates this from a much larger clone, so it may be a read error. The chain recombines TRBV7-9 with TRBJ2-7, with D perhaps assigned TRBD1 or TRBD2 (5 bases each). The CDR3 consists of 14 residues. Germline V gene sequence: CDR1 SEHNR, CDR2 FQNEAQ (reference sequence). The CDR3 loop is CTSSRMGRSYEQYF. CDR3 coding DNA: TGTACCAGCAGCCGAATGGGACGCTCCTACGAGCAGTACTTC.

This clonotype was seen a few times. The CDR3 nucleotides read TGCAGTGCTAGAGTTTACGATCCAGCAAGAGAAAAACTGTTTTTT. It encodes CSARVYDPAREKLFF. V usage is TRBV20-1 and J usage is TRBJ1-4; D not certain. CDR3 length: 15 amino acids. With 1 base removed from V and 8 bases from J, the gap between germline ends came to 17 bases. In germline, CDR1 is DFQATT, CDR2 SNEGSKA (reference sequence).

This clonotype was picked up many times. V gene TRBV6-5 combines with J gene TRBJ1-6, with D possibly TRBD1 on 6 matching bases. Germline loops: CDR1 MNHEY, CDR2 SVGAGI. V was cut by 6 bases and J by 7 bases, with 13 bases left in between. The CDR3 sequence is 14 residues long. This CDR3 reads CASSKGVNNSPLHF. The CDR3 DNA sequence: TGTGCCAGCAGCAAGGGGGTAAACAATTCACCCCTCCACTTT.

V gene TRBV6-5 combines with J gene TRBJ2-5; 13 bases match TRBD2. V was pared by 4 bases and J by 2 bases, with 7 bases of the junction left unmatched. This CDR3 region has 17 residues. Germline V gene lookup returns CDR1 MNHEY and CDR2 SVGAGI. DNA for the CDR3: TGTGCCAGCAGTTCTCAGACTAGCGGGAGGAGGCAAGAGACCCAGTACTTC. Its protein product is CASSSQTSGRRQETQYF.

This clonotype has a single count. The chain recombines TRBV29-1 with TRBJ1-4; TRBD1 is a possible D gene (5 bases). Germline CDR1 SQVTM, CDR2 ANQGSEA. Between the trimmed V and J ends, which lost 7 bases and 7 bases, there was a span of 19 bases. This CDR3 spans 14 amino acids. Here the CDR3 DNA reads TGCAGCGCCAAAGGGACTAGCGGGATTGAAAAACTGTTTTTT. Translated, it gives CSAKGTSGIEKLFF.

CDR3 sequence reads: CSASKDRIMNTEAFF. In DNA, the CDR3 is TGCAGTGCTAGTAAGGACAGGATCATGAACACTGAAGCTTTCTTT. The rearrangement joins TRBV20-1 to TRBJ1-1, with 7 bases matching TRBD1. This CDR3 is 15 amino acids long. Germline V lookup: CDR1 DFQATT, CDR2 SNEGSKA (reference sequence). V shed 3 bases, J shed 0 bases, and the junction held 7 bases outside the gene matches.

This clonotype was recorded a few times. This chain links TRBV11-2 with TRBJ2-7, with 11 bases lining up with TRBD2. CDR3 length equals 15 residues. Germline CDR1 reads SGHAT; CDR2 reads FQNNGV. The V segment lost 3 bases and the J segment 7 bases; nucleotides outside the gene matches: 8. The CDR3, as DNA: TGTGCCAGCAGCTTGCGTAGCGGGGGGGCCCTGGAGCAGTACTTC. Its translation: CASSLRSGGALEQYF.

As to this clonotype: A much larger clonotype is one base distant, so this may be a read error. CDR3: CASSSRDRANSPLHF. CDR3 nucleotide sequence: TGTGCCAGCAGTTCACGGGACAGAGCTAATTCACCCCTCCACTTT. V gene TRBV9 combines with J gene TRBJ1-6; the match to TRBD1 covers 7 bases. The CDR3 covers 15 residues. Trimming took 5 bases from V and 6 from J; bases not matched to a gene: 8. The germline V gene encodes CDR1 SGDLS and CDR2 YYNGEE.

The gene calls are TRBV10-3 and TRBJ1-5, with unresolved D. This CDR3 spans 15 amino acids. Germline values: CDR1 ENHRY, CDR2 SYGVKD. Trimming left V 10 bases short and J 6 bases short, with 22 bases between. CDR3 residues: CASVPQGGVAQPQHF. The CDR3 coding sequence is TGTGCCAGCGTTCCTCAAGGTGGGGTCGCTCAGCCCCAGCATTTT.

This chain connects TRBV5-1 to TRBJ2-7, with TRBD2 matching 9 bases. From germline, CDR1 is SGHRS and CDR2 YFSETQ. The junction had 10 bases not matched to a gene; V was cut back by 4 bases and J by 5 bases. The CDR3 runs 15 residues. The CDR3 is CASSLRVAGVNEQYF. The CDR3, as DNA: TGCGCCAGCAGCCTGCGTGTAGCGGGAGTCAACGAGCAGTACTTC.

In regard to this clonotype: Given the absence of the conserved phenylalanine or tryptophan at the CDR3 end, a read error is likely. The chain couples TRBV5-1 to TRBJ1-1; 8 bases are shared with TRBD1. Trimming at V came to 4 bases and at J to 4 bases, leaving 6 bases not matched to a gene. This CDR3 contains 14 residues. From germline, CDR1 is SGHRS and CDR2 YFSETQ. CDR3 loop: CASSQIGQGTEAFS. For the CDR3, the DNA is TGCGCCAGCAGCCAAATTGGACAGGGCACTGAAGCTTTCTCT.